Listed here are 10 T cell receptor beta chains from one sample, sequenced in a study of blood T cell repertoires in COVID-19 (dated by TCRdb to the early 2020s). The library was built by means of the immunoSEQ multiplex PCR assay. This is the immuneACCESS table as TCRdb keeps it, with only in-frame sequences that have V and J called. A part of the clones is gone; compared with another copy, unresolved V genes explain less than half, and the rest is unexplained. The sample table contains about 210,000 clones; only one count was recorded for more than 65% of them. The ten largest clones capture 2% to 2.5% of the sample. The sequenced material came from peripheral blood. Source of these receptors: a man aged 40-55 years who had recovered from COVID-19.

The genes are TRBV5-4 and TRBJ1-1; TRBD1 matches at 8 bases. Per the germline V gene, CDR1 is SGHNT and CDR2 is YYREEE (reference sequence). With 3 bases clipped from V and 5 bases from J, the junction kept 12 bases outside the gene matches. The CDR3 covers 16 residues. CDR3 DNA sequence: TGTGCCAGCAGCTCGTGGACAGGGTCGGGGACGACTGAAGCTTTCTTT. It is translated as CASSSWTGSGTTEAFF. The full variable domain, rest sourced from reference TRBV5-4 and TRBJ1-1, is ETGVTQSPTHLIKTRGQQVTLRCSSQSGHNTVSWYQQALGQGPQFIFQYYREEENGRGNFPPRFSGLQFPNYSSELNVNALELDDSALYLCASSSWTGSGTTEAFFGQGTRLTVV.

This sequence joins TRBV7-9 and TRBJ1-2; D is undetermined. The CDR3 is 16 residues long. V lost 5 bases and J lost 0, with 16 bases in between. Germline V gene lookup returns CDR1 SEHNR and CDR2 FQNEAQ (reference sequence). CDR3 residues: CASSPPGDTANYGYTF. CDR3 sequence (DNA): TGTGCCAGCAGCCCCCCCGGGGATACTGCTAACTATGGCTACACCTTC.

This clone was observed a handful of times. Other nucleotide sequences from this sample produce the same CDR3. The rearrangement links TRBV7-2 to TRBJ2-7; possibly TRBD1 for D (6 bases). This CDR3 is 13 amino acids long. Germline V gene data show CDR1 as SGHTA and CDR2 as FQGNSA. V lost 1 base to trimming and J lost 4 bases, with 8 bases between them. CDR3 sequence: CASSLGRGYEQYF. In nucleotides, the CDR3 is TGTGCCAGCAGCTTAGGCAGGGGTTACGAGCAGTACTTC.

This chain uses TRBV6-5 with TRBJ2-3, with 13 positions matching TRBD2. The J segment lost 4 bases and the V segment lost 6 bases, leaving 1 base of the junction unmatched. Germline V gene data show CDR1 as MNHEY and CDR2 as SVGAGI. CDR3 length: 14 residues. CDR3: CASSGLAGADTQYF. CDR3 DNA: TGTGCCAGCAGCGGACTAGCGGGAGCAGATACGCAGTATTTT.

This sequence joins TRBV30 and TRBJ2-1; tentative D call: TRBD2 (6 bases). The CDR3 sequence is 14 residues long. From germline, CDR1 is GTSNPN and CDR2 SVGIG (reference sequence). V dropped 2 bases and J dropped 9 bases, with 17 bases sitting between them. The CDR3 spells CAWSLRGDGGEQFF. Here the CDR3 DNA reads TGTGCCTGGAGTTTACGCGGGGATGGGGGTGAGCAGTTCTTC.

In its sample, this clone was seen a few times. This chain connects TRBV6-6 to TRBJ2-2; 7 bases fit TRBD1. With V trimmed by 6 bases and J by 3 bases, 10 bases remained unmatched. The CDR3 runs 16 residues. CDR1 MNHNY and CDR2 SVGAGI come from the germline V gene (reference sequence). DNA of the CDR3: TGTGCCAGCAGCTCACAGGGGAATGCCCACACCGGGGAGCTGTTTTTT. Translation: CASSSQGNAHTGELFF.

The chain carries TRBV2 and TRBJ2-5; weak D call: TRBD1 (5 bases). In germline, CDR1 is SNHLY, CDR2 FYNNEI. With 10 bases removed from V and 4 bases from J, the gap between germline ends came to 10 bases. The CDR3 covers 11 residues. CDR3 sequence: CAIRTRETQYF. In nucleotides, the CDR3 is TGTGCCATCAGGACACGAGAGACCCAGTACTTC.

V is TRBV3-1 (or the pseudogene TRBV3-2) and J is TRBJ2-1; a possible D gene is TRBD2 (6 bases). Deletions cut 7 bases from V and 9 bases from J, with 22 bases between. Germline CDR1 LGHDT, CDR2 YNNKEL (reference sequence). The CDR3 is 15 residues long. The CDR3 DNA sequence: TGTGCCAGCACACCCCTCGGGACTGGAGGGGCTGAGCAGTTCTTC. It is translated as CASTPLGTGGAEQFF.

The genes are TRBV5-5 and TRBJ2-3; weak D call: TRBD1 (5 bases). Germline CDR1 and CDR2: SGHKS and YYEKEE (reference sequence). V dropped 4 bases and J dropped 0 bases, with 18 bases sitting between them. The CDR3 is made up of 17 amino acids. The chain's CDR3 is CASSPPPGWTSTDTQYF. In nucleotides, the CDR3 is TGTGCCAGCAGCCCCCCCCCGGGCTGGACAAGCACAGATACGCAGTATTTT. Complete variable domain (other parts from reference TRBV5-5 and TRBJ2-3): DAGVTQSPTHLIKTRGQQVTLRCSPISGHKSVSWYQQVLGQGPQFIFQYYEKEERGRGNFPDRFSARQFPNYSSELNVNALLLGDSALYLCASSPPPGWTSTDTQYFGPGTRLTVL.

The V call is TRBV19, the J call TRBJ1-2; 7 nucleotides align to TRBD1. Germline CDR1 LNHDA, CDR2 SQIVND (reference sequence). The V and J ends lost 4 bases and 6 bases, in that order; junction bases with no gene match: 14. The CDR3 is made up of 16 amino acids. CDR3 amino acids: CASSTQGMGRGNGYTF. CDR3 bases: TGTGCCAGTAGTACCCAAGGGATGGGCAGGGGGAATGGCTACACCTTC.